This T cell receptor beta chain came from a study of cytomegalovirus exposure and HLA in healthy donors. Overall study: Drawn from HLA-typed donors, 65 million to 100 million unique TCRs were held in an early data release. Whole-study results and caveats: Earlier results showed most TCR beta V segments being productive about 87% or about 30% of the time. Follow-up analysis seemed to connect common viral pathogens with several of the most significant clusters identified.

Trimming took off 3 bases at V and 3 bases at J, with 11 bases between the two ends. This CDR3 is 13 amino acids long. CDR1 is GTSNPN and CDR2 is SVGIG in the germline V gene (reference sequence). The PCR was carried out with 60 Vbeta primers and 13 Jbeta primers. Sequenced by immunoSEQ multiplex PCR; TCRdb stores in-frame clones only, minus some. The top ten hold around 1.6% of the sample, which has about 190,000 clones, 60% to 80% seen once. Turning to this clone: What it recognizes is unknown.

The J gene is TRBJ2-5, the V gene TRBV30, with a weak D call TRBD2 (5 bases). This sequence originates from a young woman in good health and CMV-seronegative. Sequenced material: PBMCs. In DNA, the CDR3 is TGTGCCTGGAGGGAGGAGACAAAAGAGACCCAGTACTTC. Its translation: CAWREETKETQYF.